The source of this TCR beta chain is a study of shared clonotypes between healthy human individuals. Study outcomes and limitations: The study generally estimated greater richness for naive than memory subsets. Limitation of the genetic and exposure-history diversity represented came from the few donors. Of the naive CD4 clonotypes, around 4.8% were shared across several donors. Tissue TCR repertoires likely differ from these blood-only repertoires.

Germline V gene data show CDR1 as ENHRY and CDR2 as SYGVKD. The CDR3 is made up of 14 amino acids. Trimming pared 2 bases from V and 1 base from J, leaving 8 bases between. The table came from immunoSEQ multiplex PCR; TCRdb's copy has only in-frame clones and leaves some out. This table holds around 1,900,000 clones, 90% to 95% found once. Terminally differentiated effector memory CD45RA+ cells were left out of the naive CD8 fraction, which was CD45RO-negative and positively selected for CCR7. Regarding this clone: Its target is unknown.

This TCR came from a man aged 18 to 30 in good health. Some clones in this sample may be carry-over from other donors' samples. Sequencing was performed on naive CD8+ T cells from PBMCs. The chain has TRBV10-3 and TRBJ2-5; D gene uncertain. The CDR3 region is CAISEKATQETQYF. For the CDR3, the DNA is TGTGCCATCAGTGAGAAGGCAACCCAAGAGACCCAGTACTTC.